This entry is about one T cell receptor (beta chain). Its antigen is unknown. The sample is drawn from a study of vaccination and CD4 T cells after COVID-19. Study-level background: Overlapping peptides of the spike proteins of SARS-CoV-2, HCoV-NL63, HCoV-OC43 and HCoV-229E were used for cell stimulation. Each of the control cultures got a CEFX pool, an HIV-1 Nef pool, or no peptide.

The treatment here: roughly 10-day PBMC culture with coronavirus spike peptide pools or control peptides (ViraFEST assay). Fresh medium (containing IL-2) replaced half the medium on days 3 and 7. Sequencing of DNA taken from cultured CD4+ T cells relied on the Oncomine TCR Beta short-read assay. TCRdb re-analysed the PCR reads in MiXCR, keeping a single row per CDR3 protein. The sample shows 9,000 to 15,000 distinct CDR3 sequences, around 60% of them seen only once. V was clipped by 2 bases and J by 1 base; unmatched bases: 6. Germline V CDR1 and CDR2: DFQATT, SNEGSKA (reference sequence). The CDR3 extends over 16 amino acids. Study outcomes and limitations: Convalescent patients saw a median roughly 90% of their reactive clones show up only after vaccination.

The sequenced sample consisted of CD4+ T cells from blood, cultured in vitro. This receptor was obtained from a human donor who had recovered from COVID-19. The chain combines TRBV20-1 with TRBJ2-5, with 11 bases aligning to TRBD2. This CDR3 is CSARSLAGGLQETQYF. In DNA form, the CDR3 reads TGCAGTGCTAGATCCTTAGCGGGGGGGCTCCAAGAGACCCAGTACTTC.